Given below is one T cell receptor beta chain in context. The CDR3 runs 20 residues. V dropped 2 bases and J dropped 2 bases, with 25 bases sitting between them. Germline CDR1 reads MNHEY; CDR2 reads SMNVEV (reference sequence). This sample is part of a study of blood T cell repertoires in COVID-19. At the level of the study: Collection of acute and convalescent COVID-19 samples took place in the United States, Italy and Spain. Nucleic acid was either cDNA or gDNA, and it came from T cells, B-cell-depleted T cells, or PBMCs.

Seattle patients were enrolled while actively infected and followed longitudinally. The authors' processing: Reference gene primer amplification in the assay estimated nucleated cell counts. Only in-frame clones appear in the TCRdb table, and some are missing; sequencing was by immunoSEQ multiplex PCR. For V, J and clone size, that table is used; D and trimming come from the DNA. The profile covers some 180,000 clones, with approximately 88% appearing a single time and about 6.7% taken by the ten largest. The TCR sequence derives from a woman between 40 and 50 years old with COVID-19, enrolled during active disease. This sequence joins TRBV27 and TRBJ2-4, with D perhaps TRBD1 (7 bases). The sequenced material came from peripheral blood. The CDR3 protein is CASSLESPDREVGTKNIQYF. CDR3 in DNA: TGTGCCAGCAGTTTAGAATCCCCCGACAGGGAGGTTGGAACCAAAAACATTCAGTACTTC.